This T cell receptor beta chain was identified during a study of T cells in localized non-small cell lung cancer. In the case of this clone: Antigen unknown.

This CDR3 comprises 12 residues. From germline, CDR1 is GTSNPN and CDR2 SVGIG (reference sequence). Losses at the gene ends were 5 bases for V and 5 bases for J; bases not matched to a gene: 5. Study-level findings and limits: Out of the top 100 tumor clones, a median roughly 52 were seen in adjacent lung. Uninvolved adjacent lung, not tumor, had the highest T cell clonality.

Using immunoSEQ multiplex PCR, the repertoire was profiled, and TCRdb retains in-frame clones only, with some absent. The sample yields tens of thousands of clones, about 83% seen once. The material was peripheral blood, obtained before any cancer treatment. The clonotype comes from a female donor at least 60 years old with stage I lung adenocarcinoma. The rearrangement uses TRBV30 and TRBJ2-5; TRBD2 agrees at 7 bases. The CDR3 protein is CAWGAGVETQYF. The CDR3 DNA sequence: TGTGCCTGGGGGGCGGGAGTGGAGACCCAGTACTTC.